These 19 T cell receptor beta chains were all obtained from the same sample, sequenced in a study of beta chain features in type 1 diabetes. Since all of the isolated RNA was reverse transcribed, expressed TCRB transcripts were what got sequenced. The protocol was immunoSEQ multiplex PCR, while the TCRdb copy is restricted to in-frame clones and leaves out a portion. The data show more than 300,000 clones, with less than 9.5% seen just once and around 0.45% held by the top ten. Sequences were obtained from central memory CD4+ T cells from blood. Receptors originate from a woman aged 18 to 35 in good health.

This clone turned up a few times. In nucleotides, the CDR3 is TGTGCCAGCAGCCCCGGACAGGCTTTCAATGAGCAGTTCTTC. Its translation is CASSPGQAFNEQFF. The chain couples TRBV7-3 to TRBJ2-1; 7 bases align to TRBD1. Germline values: CDR1 SGHTA, CDR2 FQGTGA. Trimming at V came to 5 bases and at J to 6 bases, leaving 7 bases not matched to a gene. The CDR3 consists of 14 residues.

V usage is TRBV18 and J usage is TRBJ2-7, with 11 bases that match TRBD2. Losses at the gene ends were 3 bases for V and 5 bases for J; bases not matched to a gene: 6. The V gene's germline CDR1 is KGHSH and CDR2 LQKENI. The CDR3 is made up of 15 amino acids. The CDR3: CASSPQLAGEDEQYF. The CDR3 nucleotides are TGTGCCAGCTCACCTCAACTAGCGGGAGAGGACGAGCAGTACTTC.

As regards this clone: This same CDR3 is encoded by further DNA sequences in the sample. The V and J genes are TRBV29-1 and TRBJ1-1; D perhaps matches TRBD1 (5 bases). Trimming took 4 bases from V and 0 from J, leaving 9 bases between them. The CDR3 length is 13 residues. CDR1 is SQVTM, CDR2 ANQGSEA, per germline. CDR3 protein: CSVAGTLNTEAFF. In DNA form, the CDR3 reads TGCAGCGTTGCCGGGACGTTGAACACTGAAGCTTTCTTT.

This clone was detected a few times. This chain links TRBV6-6 with TRBJ1-3, with 7 bases aligning to TRBD1. J gave up 0 bases and V 5 bases, and 4 bases lay outside the gene matches. CDR3 length: 15 residues. CDR1 and CDR2 from the germline V gene are MNHNY and SVGAGI (reference sequence). The CDR3 bases are TGTGCCAGCAGTGACAGGGCCCACTCTGGAAACACCATATATTTT. Protein: CASSDRAHSGNTIYF.

This clone was picked up a small number of times. This same CDR3 is encoded by further DNA sequences in the sample. This chain joins TRBV7-9 and TRBJ2-5; tentatively, D is TRBD1 (6 bases). The CDR3 totals 12 residues. The germline V gene has CDR1 SEHNR and CDR2 FQNEAQ (reference sequence). V lost 4 bases and J lost 3, with 6 bases in between. CDR3 DNA: TGTGCCAGCAGCTCAGGGGAAGAGACCCAGTACTTC. Translation: CASSSGEETQYF.

This clone was counted only a few times. The chain joins TRBV4-3 to TRBJ1-1; D is uncertain. CDR1 and CDR2 from the germline V gene are LGHNA and YSLEER. Trimming pared 4 bases from V and 1 base from J, leaving 10 bases between. This CDR3 has 14 residues. Here the CDR3 DNA reads TGCGCCAGCAGCCTCAGGACCGGGAACACTGAAGCTTTCTTT. It is translated as CASSLRTGNTEAFF.

This clone was detected ten times or more. The chain has TRBV11-2 and TRBJ2-3, with unresolved D. Germline V lookup: CDR1 SGHAT, CDR2 FQNNGV. CDR3 length: 13 amino acids. Trimming shortened V by 0 bases and J by 7 bases, and 8 bases separated the two germline ends. The CDR3 coding sequence is TGTGCCAGCAGCTTAGAGCCGCGGAATACGCAGTATTTT. Its translation is CASSLEPRNTQYF. The full variable domain, in which reference TRBV11-2 and TRBJ2-3 provide the parts outside the CDR3, is EAGVAQSPRYKIIEKRQSVAFWCNPISGHATLYWYQQILGQGPKLLIQFQNNGVVDDSQLPKDRFSAERLKGVDSTLKIQPAKLEDSAVYLCASSLEPRNTQYFGPGTRLTVL.

In regard to this clone: The identical CDR3 is also encoded by other nucleotide sequences in the sample. The chain employs TRBV19 and TRBJ1-5; D is unclear. CDR1 and CDR2 from the germline V gene are LNHDA and SQIVND (reference sequence). Trimming left V 6 bases short and J 3 bases short, with 9 bases between. This CDR3 contains 13 residues. CDR3 nucleotides: TGTGCCAGTAGCGTGGGATCCAATCAGCCCCAGCATTTT. It translates to CASSVGSNQPQHF.

This clone was seen a few times. This chain joins TRBV19 and TRBJ2-2, with D unclear. V shed 0 bases and J shed 6 bases, with 11 bases lying between them. This CDR3 contains 15 residues. Germline values: CDR1 LNHDA, CDR2 SQIVND (reference sequence). The CDR3 coding sequence is TGTGCCAGTAGTATAGATCCGGTAGATCCCGGGGAGCTGTTTTTT. Its translation is CASSIDPVDPGELFF.

The chain recombines TRBV11-2 with TRBJ2-5; D ambiguous. Near its end, the DNA agrees better with TRBJ2-7, so the J call may be wrong. The CDR3 extends over 12 amino acids. Per germline, CDR1 SGHAT and CDR2 FQNNGV. The CDR3 loop is CASSVSVYEQYF. DNA of the CDR3: TGTGCCAGCAGCGTTAGTGTGTACGAGCAGTACTTC.

In its sample, this clone was seen a few times. V is TRBV5-1 and J is TRBJ2-3; maybe TRBD2 (5 bases). Deletions cut 3 bases from V and 6 bases from J, with 14 bases between. The V gene's germline CDR1 is SGHRS and CDR2 YFSETQ. The CDR3 length is 14 residues. CDR3 in DNA: TGCGCCAGCAGCTATGATGGGGAGAGGGATACGCAGTATTTT. Translated: CASSYDGERDTQYF.

This chain uses TRBV7-2 with TRBJ2-5; D possibly uses TRBD1 or TRBD2 (5 bases each). The V and J ends lost 2 bases and 5 bases respectively, with 15 bases between them. This CDR3 has 15 residues. In germline, CDR1 is SGHTA, CDR2 FQGNSA. CDR3 sequence reads: CASSLHGDPGETQYF. CDR3 DNA sequence: TGTGCCAGCAGCTTACATGGGGACCCAGGGGAGACCCAGTACTTC.

V usage is TRBV28 and J usage is TRBJ2-5; no clear D. Germline V gene data show CDR1 as MDHEN and CDR2 as SYDVKM. V shed 5 bases and J shed 3 bases, with 19 bases lying between them. This CDR3 contains 16 residues. CDR3 protein: CASSPQKFTKEETQYF. CDR3 nucleotide sequence: TGTGCCAGCAGTCCACAGAAATTCACAAAAGAAGAGACCCAGTACTTC.

This clone was observed a handful of times. The chain is built from TRBV5-5 and TRBJ1-2; 9 bases agree with TRBD1. Germline trimming cut 4 bases from V and 4 bases from J; bases unmatched to any gene: 8. Germline CDR1 is SGHKS and CDR2 is YYEKEE (reference sequence). The CDR3 loop spans 15 amino acids. CDR3 coding DNA: TGTGCCAGCAGCCCCGGGACAGGGCTTACCTATGGCTACACCTTC. Protein product: CASSPGTGLTYGYTF.

This clone was detected a few times. The chain employs TRBV11-2 and TRBJ2-1, with D unresolved. V lost 1 base and J 4 bases, leaving 5 bases between the germline ends. This CDR3 has 13 residues. The germline V gene encodes CDR1 SGHAT and CDR2 FQNNGV. CDR3 DNA: TGTGCCAGCAGCTTAGCGGAGTACAATGAGCAGTTCTTC. Its protein is CASSLAEYNEQFF. Full variable domain (remainder filled in from reference TRBV11-2 and TRBJ2-1): EAGVAQSPRYKIIEKRQSVAFWCNPISGHATLYWYQQILGQGPKLLIQFQNNGVVDDSQLPKDRFSAERLKGVDSTLKIQPAKLEDSAVYLCASSLAEYNEQFFGPGTRLTVL.

This clone appeared a few times. CDR3 nucleotide sequence: TGCGCCAGCAGCTTGGGGAGTAGCGAAGGGGAGACCCAGTACTTC. Amino acid sequence: CASSLGSSEGETQYF. The rearrangement uses TRBV5-1 and TRBJ2-5; a possible D gene is TRBD2 (5 bases). This CDR3 comprises 15 residues. Germline V gene sequence: CDR1 SGHRS, CDR2 YFSETQ. Trimming cost V 0 bases and J 5 bases, with 14 bases left between them.

V is TRBV7-2 and J is TRBJ2-7; tentative D call: TRBD2 (6 bases). CDR1 SGHTA and CDR2 FQGNSA come from the germline V gene. Trimming left V 3 bases short and J 3 bases short, with 9 bases between. CDR3 size: 13 residues. The chain's CDR3 is CASSFQEGYEQYF. The CDR3 bases are TGTGCCAGCAGCTTCCAGGAGGGCTACGAGCAGTACTTC.

The table lists this clone with a few counts. The V and J genes are TRBV15 and TRBJ2-7, with D possibly TRBD1 on 5 matching bases. V gave up 0 bases and J gave up 11 bases, with 14 bases separating them. Germline lookup yields CDR1 LNHNV and CDR2 YYDKDF (reference sequence). The CDR3 length is 13 residues. As DNA, the CDR3 is TGTGCCACCAGCAGAGAGCCCAGGGAAAGAAAGTACTTC. Translation: CATSREPRERKYF.

As regards this clone: The germline gene is not matched at one end of the junction; a read error may be the cause. This chain links TRBV5-4 with TRBJ2-6; 7 bases fit TRBD1. CDR1 SGHNT and CDR2 YYREEE come from the germline V gene (reference sequence). The CDR3 sequence is 16 residues long. CDR3 DNA: TGCGCCAGCAGCCAAGAGGGACAGTCTATGGCCAACGTCCTGACTTTC. It yields the protein CASSQEGQSMANVLTF.